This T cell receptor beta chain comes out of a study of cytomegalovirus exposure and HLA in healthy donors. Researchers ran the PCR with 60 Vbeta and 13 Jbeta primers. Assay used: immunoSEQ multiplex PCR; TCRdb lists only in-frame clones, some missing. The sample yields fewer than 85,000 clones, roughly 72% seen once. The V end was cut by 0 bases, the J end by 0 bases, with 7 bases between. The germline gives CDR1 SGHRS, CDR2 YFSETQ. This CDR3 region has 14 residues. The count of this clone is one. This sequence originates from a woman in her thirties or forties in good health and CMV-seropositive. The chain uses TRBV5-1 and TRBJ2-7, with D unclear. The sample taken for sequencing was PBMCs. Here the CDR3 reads CASSLAAASYEQYF. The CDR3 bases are TGCGCCAGCAGCTTGGCGGCGGCCTCCTACGAGCAGTACTTC.